This is a list of T cell receptor beta chains from one sample in a study of blood T cell repertoires in COVID-19. Repertoires were generated with immunoSEQ multiplex PCR, while TCRdb's copy carries only in-frame clones and drops some. In the table there are 240,000 or so clones, roughly 83% of which are singletons. The sequenced material came from peripheral blood. The receptor source for this set is a man older than 75 with acute or convalescent COVID-19. The CDR3 runs from the conserved cysteine through the conserved F or W. The order of the fields is clone size, D gene, J gene, V gene, CDR3 DNA, CDR3 protein. The D gene is left open where the match is weak. Not every row has a clone size; where given, it reads once, few, many or a size class.

clone size: -; D gene: -; J gene: TRBJ1-3; V gene: TRBV5-1; CDR3 DNA: TGCGCCAGCAGCTTGGTTGGGCGAGGGTACGGAAACACCATATATTTT; CDR3 protein: CASSLVGRGYGNTIYF
clone size: few; D gene: -; J gene: TRBJ2-3; V gene: TRBV19; CDR3 DNA: TGTGCCAGTACCCGAGGACAGATGGCAGATACGCAGTATTTT; CDR3 protein: CASTRGQMADTQYF
clone size: -; D gene: -; J gene: TRBJ1-6; V gene: TRBV19; CDR3 DNA: TGTGCCAGTAGGGACAGCCTTGGGTCACCCCTCCACTTT; CDR3 protein: CASRDSLGSPLHF
clone size: -; D gene: TRBD1; J gene: TRBJ1-1; V gene: TRBV18; CDR3 DNA: TGTGCCAGCTCAGTAGGACAGGGGAACACTGAAGCTTTCTTT; CDR3 protein: CASSVGQGNTEAFF
clone size: -; D gene: -; J gene: TRBJ2-7; V gene: TRBV5-1; CDR3 DNA: TGCGCCAGCAGCTTGGACAGGGCCCACGAGCAGTACTTC; CDR3 protein: CASSLDRAHEQYF
clone size: -; D gene: -; J gene: TRBJ2-6; V gene: TRBV5-4; CDR3 DNA: TGTGCCAGCAGCTTGGCGGGAACGCTCTCTGGGGCCAACGTCCTGACTTTC; CDR3 protein: CASSLAGTLSGANVLTF
clone size: many; D gene: -; J gene: TRBJ2-7; V gene: TRBV2; CDR3 DNA: TGTGCCAGCAGCCTAACTAGCAACGAGCAGTACTTC; CDR3 protein: CASSLTSNEQYF
clone size: -; D gene: TRBD1; J gene: TRBJ2-1; V gene: TRBV7-6; CDR3 DNA: TGTGCCAGCAGCTTAAGGACAGGCTCCTACAATGAGCAGTTCTTC; CDR3 protein: CASSLRTGSYNEQFF
clone size: -; D gene: -; J gene: TRBJ1-5; V gene: TRBV24-1; CDR3 DNA: TGTGCCACCAGTGATCCTGGGCAGGGCAATCAGCCCCAGCATTTT; CDR3 protein: CATSDPGQGNQPQHF
clone size: -; D gene: -; J gene: TRBJ1-4; V gene: TRBV18; CDR3 DNA: TGTGCCAGCTCATACATCCGGGACAACCCTGAAAAACTGTTTTTT; CDR3 protein: CASSYIRDNPEKLFF
clone size: -; D gene: TRBD1; J gene: TRBJ2-2; V gene: TRBV5-1; CDR3 DNA: TGCGCCAGCAGCCTAGGACAGGGAGCCGGGGAGCTGTTTTTT; CDR3 protein: CASSLGQGAGELFF
clone size: -; D gene: TRBD1; J gene: TRBJ2-1; V gene: TRBV10-3; CDR3 DNA: TGTGCCATCACCCACCGACAGGGTGCTGCTAGTGAGCAGTTCTTC; CDR3 protein: CAITHRQGAASEQFF
clone size: -; D gene: -; J gene: TRBJ1-5; V gene: TRBV3-1/TRBV3-2; CDR3 DNA: TGTGCCAGCAGCCAAGGACTTGGTAATCAGCCCCAGCATTTT; CDR3 protein: CASSQGLGNQPQHF
clone size: -; D gene: -; J gene: TRBJ2-1; V gene: TRBV5-5; CDR3 DNA: TGTGCCAGCAGCTTGGGGGGACTCGTCAATGAGCAGTTCTTC; CDR3 protein: CASSLGGLVNEQFF
clone size: -; D gene: -; J gene: TRBJ1-1; V gene: TRBV6-2/TRBV6-3; CDR3 DNA: TGTGCCAGCAGTTACCAAATAAATACAGGGTACCGGACTGAAGCTTTCTTT; CDR3 protein: CASSYQINTGYRTEAFF
clone size: -; D gene: -; J gene: TRBJ1-5; V gene: TRBV5-8; CDR3 DNA: TGTGCCAGCAGCTCGACAGGACGCAATCAGCCCCAGCATTTT; CDR3 protein: CASSSTGRNQPQHF
clone size: -; D gene: -; J gene: TRBJ2-1; V gene: TRBV5-6; CDR3 DNA: TGTGCCAGCAGCTTGGAGGCCTCCCTAGGCTCCTACAATGAGCAGTTCTTC; CDR3 protein: CASSLEASLGSYNEQFF
clone size: -; D gene: -; J gene: TRBJ1-5; V gene: TRBV2; CDR3 DNA: TGTGCCAGCCGAGGGCTTCCTAATCAGCCCCAGCATTTT; CDR3 protein: CASRGLPNQPQHF
clone size: -; D gene: TRBD1; J gene: TRBJ2-5; V gene: TRBV5-4; CDR3 DNA: TGTGCCAGCAGCTACGGGACAGGGGTTCAAGAGACCCAGTACTTC; CDR3 protein: CASSYGTGVQETQYF
clone size: once; D gene: -; J gene: TRBJ1-2; V gene: TRBV27; CDR3 DNA: TGTGCCAGCAGCCTCCGCGGGGGGACCTATGGCTACACCTTC; CDR3 protein: CASSLRGGTYGYTF
clone size: -; D gene: TRBD1; J gene: TRBJ2-1; V gene: TRBV18; CDR3 DNA: TGTGCCAGCTCCGCATCCGGGACAGGGAGGAGGAATGAGCAGTTCTTC; CDR3 protein: CASSASGTGRRNEQFF
clone size: -; D gene: TRBD1; J gene: TRBJ1-2; V gene: TRBV19; CDR3 DNA: TGTGCCAGTAGTCCAATCGGACAGGGGAACTATGGCTACACCTTC; CDR3 protein: CASSPIGQGNYGYTF
clone size: -; D gene: TRBD2; J gene: TRBJ2-1; V gene: TRBV7-2; CDR3 DNA: TGTGCCAGCAGCCAGGGACTAGCGGGGGGGTCCTACAATGAGCAGTTCTTC; CDR3 protein: CASSQGLAGGSYNEQFF
clone size: -; D gene: TRBD1; J gene: TRBJ2-3; V gene: TRBV15; CDR3 DNA: TGTGCCACCAGCAGATCAGCCGGGACAGGGAACACAGATACGCAGTATTTT; CDR3 protein: CATSRSAGTGNTDTQYF
clone size: -; D gene: TRBD1; J gene: TRBJ2-5; V gene: TRBV5-4; CDR3 DNA: TGTGCCAGCAGCCCTGGCCCCCGGGACAGGGTCCAAGAGACCCAGTACTTC; CDR3 protein: CASSPGPRDRVQETQYF
clone size: -; D gene: -; J gene: TRBJ1-1; V gene: TRBV3-1/TRBV3-2; CDR3 DNA: TGTGCCAGCAGCCCTCGACAGAACACTGAAGCTTTCTTT; CDR3 protein: CASSPRQNTEAFF
clone size: few; D gene: -; J gene: TRBJ1-2; V gene: TRBV2; CDR3 DNA: TGTGCCAGCCGTCGACAGGTTGGTGGGTATGGCTACACCTTC; CDR3 protein: CASRRQVGGYGYTF
clone size: -; D gene: -; J gene: TRBJ2-1; V gene: TRBV7-8; CDR3 DNA: TGTGCCAGCAGCCGAGACGTCAGGGGAGTTTTAGGCTCCTACAATGAGCAGTTCTTC; CDR3 protein: CASSRDVRGVLGSYNEQFF
clone size: -; D gene: -; J gene: TRBJ1-6; V gene: TRBV2; CDR3 DNA: TGTGCCAGTCTGACCGGGAGCTCCTATAATTCACCCCTCCACTTT; CDR3 protein: CASLTGSSYNSPLHF
clone size: -; D gene: -; J gene: TRBJ1-6; V gene: TRBV3-1/TRBV3-2; CDR3 DNA: TGTGCCAGCAGCCAAGAGGTCGGTAATTCACCCCTCCACTTT; CDR3 protein: CASSQEVGNSPLHF
clone size: once; D gene: -; J gene: TRBJ1-4; V gene: TRBV5-4; CDR3 DNA: TGTGCCAGCAGCTTGAAAAGGGGAAGCGCAACTAATGAAAAACTGTTTTTT; CDR3 protein: CASSLKRGSATNEKLFF
clone size: -; D gene: TRBD1; J gene: TRBJ1-2; V gene: TRBV15; CDR3 DNA: TGTGCCACCAGCAGCGGGGACAGGGCGTATGGCTACACCTTC; CDR3 protein: CATSSGDRAYGYTF
clone size: -; D gene: -; J gene: TRBJ1-5; V gene: TRBV3-1/TRBV3-2; CDR3 DNA: TGTGCCAGCAGCCAAGGGATCGAGGGTCAGCCCCAGCATTTT; CDR3 protein: CASSQGIEGQPQHF